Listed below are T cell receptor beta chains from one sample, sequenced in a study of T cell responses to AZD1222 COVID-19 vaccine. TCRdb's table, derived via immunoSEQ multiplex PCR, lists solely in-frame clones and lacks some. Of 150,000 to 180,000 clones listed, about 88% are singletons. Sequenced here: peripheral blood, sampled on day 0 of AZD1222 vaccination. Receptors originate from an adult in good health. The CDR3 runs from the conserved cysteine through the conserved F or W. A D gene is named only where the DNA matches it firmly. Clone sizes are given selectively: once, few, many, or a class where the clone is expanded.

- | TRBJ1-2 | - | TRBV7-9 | TGTGCCAGCAGCGCCAGCCAGGGGCGCTATGGCTACACCTTC | CASSASQGRYGYTF
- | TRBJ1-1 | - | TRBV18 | TGTGCCAGCTCACCGCTCAGGTCGGTCACTGAAGCTTTCTTT | CASSPLRSVTEAFF
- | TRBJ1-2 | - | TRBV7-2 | TGTGCCAGCAGCTTAGGGTTAGGGAACTATGGCTACACCTTC | CASSLGLGNYGYTF
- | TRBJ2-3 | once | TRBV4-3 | TGCGCCAGCAGCCATGGAAGAGGTGGGGGGAGGACAGATACGCAGTATTTT | CASSHGRGGGRTDTQYF
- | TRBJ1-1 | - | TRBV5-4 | TGTGCCAGCAGCCCTGGACAGAGCGACATGAACACTGAAGCTTTCTTT | CASSPGQSDMNTEAFF
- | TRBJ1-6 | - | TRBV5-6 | TGTGCCAGCAGCTCATCAGGGCGGAATTCACCCCTCCACTTT | CASSSSGRNSPLHF
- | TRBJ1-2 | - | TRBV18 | TGTGCCAGCTCACCACAGGACGGAGGGCATGGCTACACCTTC | CASSPQDGGHGYTF
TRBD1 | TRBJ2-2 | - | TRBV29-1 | TGCAGCGCTGACAGGGGGCTAATGGGCGGGGAGCTGTTTTTT | CSADRGLMGGELFF
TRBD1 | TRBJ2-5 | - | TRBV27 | TGTGCCAGCAGTTTCAGGGGGCCGTGGGAGACCCAGTACTTC | CASSFRGPWETQYF
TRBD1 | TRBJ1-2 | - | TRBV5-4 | TGTGCCAGCAGCCTCGGGAACCGGGACAGCAGCTATGGCTACACCTTC | CASSLGNRDSSYGYTF
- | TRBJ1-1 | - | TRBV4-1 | TGCGCCAGCAGCTCCCTACGCAGGGATCTGAACACTGAAGCTTTCTTT | CASSSLRRDLNTEAFF
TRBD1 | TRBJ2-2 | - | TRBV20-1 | TGCAGTGCTAGTTCGCCCGGACAGGGTACCGGGGAGCTGTTTTTT | CSASSPGQGTGELFF
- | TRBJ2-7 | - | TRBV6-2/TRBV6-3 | TGTGCCAGCAGTTCCTTCGCCGGAGGCGAGCAGTACTTC | CASSSFAGGEQYF
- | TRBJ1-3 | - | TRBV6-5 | TGTGCCAGCAGTCCTGGGACGAACTCTGGAAACACCATATATTTT | CASSPGTNSGNTIYF
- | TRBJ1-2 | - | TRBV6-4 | TGTGCCAGCAGTGACTCGAAATTGGGTAATGGCTACACCTTC | CASSDSKLGNGYTF
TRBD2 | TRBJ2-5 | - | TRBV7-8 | TGTGCCAGCAGCCGCCTCGGGGCGGGGGGGAAAGAGACCCAGTACTTC | CASSRLGAGGKETQYF
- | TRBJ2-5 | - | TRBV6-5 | TGTGCCAGCAGTTACGTAGGGGGCCAAGAGACCCAGTACTTC | CASSYVGGQETQYF
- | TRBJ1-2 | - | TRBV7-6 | TGTGCCAGCAGCCCCACAGGGAACTATGGCTACACCTTC | CASSPTGNYGYTF
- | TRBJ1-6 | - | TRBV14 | TGTGCCAGCAGCCAAGATGCAGGGGCTTATTCACCCCTCCACTTT | CASSQDAGAYSPLHF
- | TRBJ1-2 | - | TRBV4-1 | TGCGCCAGCAGCCAAGAATGGGGGGCTAACTATGGCTACACCTTC | CASSQEWGANYGYTF
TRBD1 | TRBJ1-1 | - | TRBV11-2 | TGTGCCAGCAGCGCGCAGGGGGCGCGGACTGAAGCTTTCTTT | CASSAQGARTEAFF
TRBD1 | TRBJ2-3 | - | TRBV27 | TGTGCCAGCAGTTTTGCCGGGACAGGGATCGGCACAGATACGCAGTATTTT | CASSFAGTGIGTDTQYF
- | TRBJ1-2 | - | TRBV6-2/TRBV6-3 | TGTGCCAGCAGTTACTATAGACAGCTCGCTAACTATGGCTACACCTTC | CASSYYRQLANYGYTF
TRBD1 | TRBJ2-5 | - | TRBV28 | TGTGCCAGCAGGGTCCTCTCCGGGACAGGGGTTGAGACCCAGTACTTC | CASRVLSGTGVETQYF